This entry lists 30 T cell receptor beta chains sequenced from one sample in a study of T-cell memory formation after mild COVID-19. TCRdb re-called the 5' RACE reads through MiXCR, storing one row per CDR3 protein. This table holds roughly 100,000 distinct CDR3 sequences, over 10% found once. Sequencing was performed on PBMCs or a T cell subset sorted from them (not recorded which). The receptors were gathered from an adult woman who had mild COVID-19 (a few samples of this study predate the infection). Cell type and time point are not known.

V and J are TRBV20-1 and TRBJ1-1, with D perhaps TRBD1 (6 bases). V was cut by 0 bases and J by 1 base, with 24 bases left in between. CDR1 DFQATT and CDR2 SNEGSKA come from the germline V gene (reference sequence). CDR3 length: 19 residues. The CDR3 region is CSARDRLGGPLTPNTEAFF. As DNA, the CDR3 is TGCAGTGCTAGAGATCGCCTCGGGGGGCCGCTTACCCCGAACACTGAAGCTTTCTTT.

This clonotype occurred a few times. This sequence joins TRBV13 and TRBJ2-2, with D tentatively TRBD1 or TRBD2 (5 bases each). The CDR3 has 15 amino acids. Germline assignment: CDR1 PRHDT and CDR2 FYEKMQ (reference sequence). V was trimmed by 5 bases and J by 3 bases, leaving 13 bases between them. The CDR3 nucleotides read TGTGCCAGCAGCCCCCGGGACCTACACACCGGGGAGCTGTTTTTT. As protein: CASSPRDLHTGELFF.

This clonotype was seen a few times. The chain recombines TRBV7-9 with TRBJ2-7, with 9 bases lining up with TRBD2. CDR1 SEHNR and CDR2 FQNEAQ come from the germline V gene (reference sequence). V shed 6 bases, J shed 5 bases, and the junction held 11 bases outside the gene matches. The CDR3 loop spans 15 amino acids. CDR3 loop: CASRPQLAGEDEQYF. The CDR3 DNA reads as TGTGCCAGCAGACCCCAGTTAGCGGGAGAGGACGAGCAGTACTTC.

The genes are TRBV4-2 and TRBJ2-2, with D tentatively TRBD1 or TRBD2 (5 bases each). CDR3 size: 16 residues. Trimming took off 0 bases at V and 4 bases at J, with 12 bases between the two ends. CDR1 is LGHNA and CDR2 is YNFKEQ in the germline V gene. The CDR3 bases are TGTGCCAGCAGCCAAGAGGGGGACCCCTCCACCGGGGAGCTGTTTTTT. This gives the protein CASSQEGDPSTGELFF.

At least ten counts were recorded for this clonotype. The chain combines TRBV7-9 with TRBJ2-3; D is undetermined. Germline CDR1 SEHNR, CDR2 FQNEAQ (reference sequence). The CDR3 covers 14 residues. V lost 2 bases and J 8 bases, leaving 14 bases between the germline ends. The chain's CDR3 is CASSLSVLERTQYF. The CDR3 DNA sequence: TGTGCCAGCAGCTTATCCGTGCTAGAGCGTACGCAGTATTTT.

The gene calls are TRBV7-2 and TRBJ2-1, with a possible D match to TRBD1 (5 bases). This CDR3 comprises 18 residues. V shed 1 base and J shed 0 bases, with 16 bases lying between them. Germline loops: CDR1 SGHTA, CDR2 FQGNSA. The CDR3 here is CASSLGLYGGHSYNEQFF. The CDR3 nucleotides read TGTGCCAGCAGCTTAGGGTTGTACGGCGGACACTCCTACAATGAGCAGTTCTTC.

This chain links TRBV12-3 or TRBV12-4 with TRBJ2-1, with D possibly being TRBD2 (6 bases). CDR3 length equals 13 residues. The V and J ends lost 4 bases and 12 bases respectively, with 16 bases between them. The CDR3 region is CASSWATGVGQFF. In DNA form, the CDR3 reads TGTGCCAGCAGTTGGGCCACGGGGGTTGGGCAGTTCTTC.

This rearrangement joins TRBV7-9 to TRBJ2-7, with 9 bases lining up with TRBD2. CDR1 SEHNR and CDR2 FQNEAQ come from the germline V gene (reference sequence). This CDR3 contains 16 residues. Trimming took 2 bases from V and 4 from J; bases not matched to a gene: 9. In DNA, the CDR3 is TGTGCCAGCAGCTTATATTTAGCGGGAGTTGGGTACGAGCAGTACTTC. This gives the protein CASSLYLAGVGYEQYF.

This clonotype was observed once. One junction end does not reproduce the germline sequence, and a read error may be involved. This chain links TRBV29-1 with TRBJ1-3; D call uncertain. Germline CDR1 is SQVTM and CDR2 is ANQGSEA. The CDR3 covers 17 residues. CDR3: CSVEESRELGSGNTTYF. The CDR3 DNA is TGCAGCGTTGAAGAGAGTAGGGAATTAGGCTCTGGAAACACCACATATTTT. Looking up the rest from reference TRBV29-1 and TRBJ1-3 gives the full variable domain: SAVISQKPSRDICQRGTSLTIQCQVDSQVTMMFWYRQQPGQSLTLIATANQGSEATYESGFVIDKFPISRPNLTFSTLTVSNMSPEDSSIYLCSVEESRELGSGNTTYFGEGSWLTVV.

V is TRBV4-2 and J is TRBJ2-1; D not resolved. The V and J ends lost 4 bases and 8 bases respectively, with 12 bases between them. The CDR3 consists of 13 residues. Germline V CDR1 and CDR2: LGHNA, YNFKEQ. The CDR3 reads CASSLPRRDEQFF. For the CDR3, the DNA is TGTGCCAGCAGCCTCCCCCGTCGGGATGAGCAGTTCTTC.

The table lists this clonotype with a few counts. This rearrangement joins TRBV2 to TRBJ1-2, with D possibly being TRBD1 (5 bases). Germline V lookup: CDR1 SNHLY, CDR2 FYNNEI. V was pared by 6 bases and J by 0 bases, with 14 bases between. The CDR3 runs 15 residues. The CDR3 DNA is TGTGCCAGCAGCGCCGAGGTGGGGGCTAACTATGGCTACACCTTC. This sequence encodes CASSAEVGANYGYTF.

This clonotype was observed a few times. The CDR3 region has the DNA TGTGCCTGGAGTTCGCTGACCGGTCCGCAGTTCTTC. Residues: CAWSSLTGPQFF. The rearrangement uses TRBV30 and TRBJ2-1; no reliable D call. There are 12 residues in the CDR3. The V end was cut by 2 bases, the J end by 12 bases, with 14 bases between. Germline CDR1 is GTSNPN and CDR2 is SVGIG (reference sequence).

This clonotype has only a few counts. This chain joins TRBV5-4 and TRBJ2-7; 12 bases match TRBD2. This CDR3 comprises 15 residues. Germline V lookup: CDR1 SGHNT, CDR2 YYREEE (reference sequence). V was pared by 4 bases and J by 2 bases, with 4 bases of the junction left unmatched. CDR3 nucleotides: TGTGCCAGCAGCCCCCGGACTAGCGGGACCTACGAGCAGTACTTC. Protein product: CASSPRTSGTYEQYF.

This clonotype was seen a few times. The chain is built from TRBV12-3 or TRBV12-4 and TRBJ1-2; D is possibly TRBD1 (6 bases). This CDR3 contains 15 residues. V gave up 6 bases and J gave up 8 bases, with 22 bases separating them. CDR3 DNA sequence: TGTGCCAGCAGCCAAGAGACAGGCCTACTTCGGGGCTACACCTTC. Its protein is CASSQETGLLRGYTF.

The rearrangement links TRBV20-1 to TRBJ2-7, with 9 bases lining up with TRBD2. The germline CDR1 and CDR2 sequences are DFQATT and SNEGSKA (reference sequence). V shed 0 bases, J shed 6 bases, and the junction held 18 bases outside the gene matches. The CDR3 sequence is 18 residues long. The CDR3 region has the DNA TGCAGTGCTAGAGAAGGGGTATTAGCGGGAGTGGAAGGAGTCGAGCAGTACTTC. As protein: CSAREGVLAGVEGVEQYF.

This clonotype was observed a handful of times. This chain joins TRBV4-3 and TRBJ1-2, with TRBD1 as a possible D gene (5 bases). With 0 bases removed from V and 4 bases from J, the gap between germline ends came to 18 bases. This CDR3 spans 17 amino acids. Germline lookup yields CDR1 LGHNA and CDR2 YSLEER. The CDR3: CASSQDRGTTDFYGYTF. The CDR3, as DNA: TGCGCCAGCAGCCAAGATCGGGGGACGACCGATTTCTATGGCTACACCTTC.

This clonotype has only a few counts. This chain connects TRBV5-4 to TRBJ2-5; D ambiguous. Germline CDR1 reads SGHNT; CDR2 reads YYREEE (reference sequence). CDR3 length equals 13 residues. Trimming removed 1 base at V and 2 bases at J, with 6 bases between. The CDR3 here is CASSLYGQETQYF. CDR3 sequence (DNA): TGTGCCAGCAGCTTGTACGGGCAAGAGACCCAGTACTTC.

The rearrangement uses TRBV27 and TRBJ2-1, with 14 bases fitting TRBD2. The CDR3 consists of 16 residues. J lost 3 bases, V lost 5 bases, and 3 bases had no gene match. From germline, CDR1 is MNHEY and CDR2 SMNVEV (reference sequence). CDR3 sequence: CASSPGTSGSYNEQFF. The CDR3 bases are TGTGCCAGCAGTCCTGGGACTAGCGGGAGCTACAATGAGCAGTTCTTC.

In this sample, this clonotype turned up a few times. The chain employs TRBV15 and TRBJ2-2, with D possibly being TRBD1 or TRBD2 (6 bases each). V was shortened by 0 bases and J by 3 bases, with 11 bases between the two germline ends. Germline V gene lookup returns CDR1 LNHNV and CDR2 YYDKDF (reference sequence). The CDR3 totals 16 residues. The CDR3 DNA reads TGTGCCACCAGCAGAGATTGGGGGGCCGACACCGGGGAGCTGTTTTTT. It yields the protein CATSRDWGADTGELFF.

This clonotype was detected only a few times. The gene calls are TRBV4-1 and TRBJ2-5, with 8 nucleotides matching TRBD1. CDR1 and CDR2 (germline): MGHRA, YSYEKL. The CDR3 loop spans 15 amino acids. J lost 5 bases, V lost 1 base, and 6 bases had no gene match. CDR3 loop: CASSQGTGSMETQYF. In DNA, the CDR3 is TGCGCCAGCAGCCAAGGGACAGGGTCCATGGAGACCCAGTACTTC.

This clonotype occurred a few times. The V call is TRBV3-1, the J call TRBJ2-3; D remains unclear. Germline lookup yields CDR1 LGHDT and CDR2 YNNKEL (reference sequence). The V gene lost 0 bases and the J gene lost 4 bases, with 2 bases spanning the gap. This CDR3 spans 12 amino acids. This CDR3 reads CASSQESDTQYF. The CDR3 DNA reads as TGTGCCAGCAGCCAAGAGTCAGATACGCAGTATTTT.

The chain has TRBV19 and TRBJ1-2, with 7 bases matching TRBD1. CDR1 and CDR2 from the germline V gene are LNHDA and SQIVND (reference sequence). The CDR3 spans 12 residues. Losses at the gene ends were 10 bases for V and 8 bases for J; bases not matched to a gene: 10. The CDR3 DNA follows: TGTGCCACCGAGGACAGGCGGCAGGGCTACACCTTC. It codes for CATEDRRQGYTF.

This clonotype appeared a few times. This CDR3 reads CASSPTLGDLEQYF. The DNA for the CDR3 is TGTGCCAGCAGTCCTACCTTAGGGGACCTCGAGCAGTACTTC. J is TRBJ2-7 and V is TRBV12-3 or TRBV12-4, with D perhaps assigned TRBD1 or TRBD2 (5 bases each). CDR3 size: 14 residues. Between the trimmed V and J ends, which lost 5 bases and 6 bases, there was a span of 17 bases.

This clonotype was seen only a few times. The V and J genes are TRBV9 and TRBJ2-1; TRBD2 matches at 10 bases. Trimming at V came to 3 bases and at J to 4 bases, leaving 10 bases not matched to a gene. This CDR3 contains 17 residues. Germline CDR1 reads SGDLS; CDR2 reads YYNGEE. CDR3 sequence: CASSAHGLAASYNEQFF. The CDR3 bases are TGTGCCAGCAGCGCTCACGGACTAGCGGCTTCTTACAATGAGCAGTTCTTC.

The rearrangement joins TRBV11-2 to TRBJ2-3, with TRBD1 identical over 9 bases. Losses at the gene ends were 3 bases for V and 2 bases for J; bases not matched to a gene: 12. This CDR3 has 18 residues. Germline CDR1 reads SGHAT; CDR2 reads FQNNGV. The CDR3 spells CASSFVEYRDRATDTQYF. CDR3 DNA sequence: TGTGCCAGCAGCTTTGTTGAGTATCGGGACAGGGCCACAGATACGCAGTATTTT.

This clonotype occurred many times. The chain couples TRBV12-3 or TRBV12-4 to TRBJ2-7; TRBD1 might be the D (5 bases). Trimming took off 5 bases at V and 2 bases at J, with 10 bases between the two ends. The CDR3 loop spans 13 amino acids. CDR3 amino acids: CASSPGLAYEQYF. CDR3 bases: TGTGCCAGCAGTCCAGGGCTCGCCTACGAGCAGTACTTC.

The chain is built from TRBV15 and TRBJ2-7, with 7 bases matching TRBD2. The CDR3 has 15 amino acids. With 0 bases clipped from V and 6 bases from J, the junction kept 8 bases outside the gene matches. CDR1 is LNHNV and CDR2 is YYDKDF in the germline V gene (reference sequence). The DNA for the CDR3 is TGTGCCACCAGCAGAGAGGGAGGGAGTGTAGGCGAGCAGTACTTC. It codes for CATSREGGSVGEQYF.

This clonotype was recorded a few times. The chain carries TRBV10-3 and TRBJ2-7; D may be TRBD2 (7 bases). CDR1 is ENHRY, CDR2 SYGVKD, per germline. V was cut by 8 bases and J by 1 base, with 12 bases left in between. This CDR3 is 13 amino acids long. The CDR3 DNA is TGTGCCATCGGAGGGGGGGGTTCCTACGAGCAGTACTTC. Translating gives CAIGGGGSYEQYF.

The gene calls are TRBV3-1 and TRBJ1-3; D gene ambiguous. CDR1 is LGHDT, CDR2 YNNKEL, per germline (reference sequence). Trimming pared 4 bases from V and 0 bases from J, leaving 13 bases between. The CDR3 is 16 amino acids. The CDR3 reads CASSLQRVSSGNTIYF. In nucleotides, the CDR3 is TGTGCCAGCAGCCTACAAAGGGTGAGCTCTGGAAACACCATATATTTT.

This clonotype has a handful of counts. Here the CDR3 reads CASRPYVGTGALNEQFF. The CDR3 nucleotides read TGTGCCAGCAGGCCTTACGTAGGGACAGGGGCTTTGAATGAGCAGTTCTTC. The chain links TRBV7-8 to TRBJ2-1, with 10 nucleotides matching TRBD1. J gave up 7 bases and V 6 bases, and 15 bases lay outside the gene matches. CDR3 length equals 17 residues. CDR1 is SGHVS, CDR2 FQNEAQ, per germline.